This TCR beta chain was sequenced during a study of T cell responses to AZD1222 COVID-19 vaccine. Libraries were prepared by immunoSEQ multiplex PCR; TCRdb keeps only in-frame clonotypes and omits some of them. The sample contains around 130,000 clones, about 89% of which appear only once. The CDR3 extends over 14 amino acids. The trim removed 3 bases at V and 7 bases at J, leaving 5 bases unmatched. CDR1 is PRHDT, CDR2 FYEKMQ, per germline (reference sequence). The chain links TRBV13 to TRBJ1-4, with 7 bases lining up with TRBD1. The TCR was taken from an adult in good health. The source was peripheral blood, collected on day 0 of AZD1222 vaccination. CDR3 coding DNA: TGTGCCAGCAGCTTGGGACAGAACCTTGAAAAACTGTTTTTT. It specifies CASSLGQNLEKLFF.